A selection of T cell receptor beta chains follows, all from one sample in a study of CD8+CD57+ T cells in acquired aplastic anemia. MiXCR was run by TCRdb on the reads, yielding one entry per CDR3 protein. The sample records tens of thousands of distinct CDR3 sequences, approximately 63% being singletons. Sequencing was done on a sample of sorted CD4+, CD8+, or CD8+CD57+ T cells (not recorded which) from PBMCs. All receptors come from a human donor with aplastic anemia. The CDR3 runs from the conserved cysteine through the conserved F or W. D genes are given only for firm matches. Where a row states a size, it is once, few, many or the class of an expanded clone; other rows omit it.

clone_size: NA
d_call: TRBD1
j_call: TRBJ1-1
v_call: TRBV11-1
cdr3_aa: CASSSAGTDLGSTEAFF
cdr3_nt: TGTGCCAGCAGCTCCGCAGGGACAGACCTAGGGTCGACTGAAGCTTTCTTT

clone_size: few
d_call: TRBD1
j_call: TRBJ2-7
v_call: TRBV2
cdr3_aa: CASSHRGEYEQYF
cdr3_nt: TGTGCCAGCAGTCACAGGGGAGAGTACGAGCAGTACTTC

clone_size: medium-sized
d_call: NA
j_call: TRBJ1-2
v_call: TRBV7-2
cdr3_aa: CASSFPLGYYGYTF
cdr3_nt: TGTGCCAGCAGCTTCCCCCTGGGGTACTATGGCTACACCTTC

clone_size: NA
d_call: TRBD1
j_call: TRBJ2-5
v_call: TRBV29-1
cdr3_aa: CSVDKQGWETQYF
cdr3_nt: TGCAGCGTTGACAAACAGGGGTGGGAGACCCAGTACTTC

clone_size: NA
d_call: NA
j_call: TRBJ2-7
v_call: TRBV7-9
cdr3_aa: CASSLGASSYEQYF
cdr3_nt: TGTGCCAGCAGCTTAGGTGCTAGCTCCTACGAGCAGTACTTC

clone_size: NA
d_call: NA
j_call: TRBJ1-1
v_call: TRBV20-1
cdr3_aa: CSATAPRRGGTEAFF
cdr3_nt: TGCAGTGCTACCGCCCCCCGGAGGGGAGGTACTGAAGCTTTCTTT

clone_size: NA
d_call: NA
j_call: TRBJ1-4
v_call: TRBV15
cdr3_aa: CATSRGNPLKEKLFF
cdr3_nt: TGTGCCACCAGCAGAGGCAACCCTTTGAAGGAAAAACTGTTTTTT

clone_size: many
d_call: TRBD1
j_call: TRBJ2-3
v_call: TRBV2
cdr3_aa: CASKLRGTGTTDTQYF
cdr3_nt: TGTGCCAGCAAACTCAGGGGGACAGGCACCACAGATACGCAGTATTTT

clone_size: many
d_call: NA
j_call: TRBJ2-1
v_call: TRBV2
cdr3_aa: CASSDGGIHEQFF
cdr3_nt: TGTGCCAGCAGTGATGGGGGGATCCATGAGCAGTTCTTC

clone_size: NA
d_call: NA
j_call: TRBJ1-5
v_call: TRBV10-2
cdr3_aa: CASSLALLEGQPQHF
cdr3_nt: TGTGCCAGCAGCTTGGCCCTTCTCGAAGGCCAGCCCCAGCATTTT

clone_size: once
d_call: NA
j_call: TRBJ2-7
v_call: TRBV2
cdr3_aa: CASSEYDEQYF
cdr3_nt: TGTGCCAGCAGTGAATATGACGAGCAGTACTTC

clone_size: NA
d_call: TRBD1
j_call: TRBJ1-2
v_call: TRBV20-1
cdr3_aa: CSARADGAGGYYGYTF
cdr3_nt: TGCAGTGCTAGAGCCGACGGGGCAGGGGGGTACTATGGCTACACCTTC

clone_size: NA
d_call: TRBD2
j_call: TRBJ2-7
v_call: TRBV29-1
cdr3_aa: CSVGGTSVPEQYF
cdr3_nt: TGCAGCGTTGGCGGGACTAGCGTTCCCGAGCAGTACTTC

clone_size: NA
d_call: NA
j_call: TRBJ2-5
v_call: TRBV10-3
cdr3_aa: CAINGGAQETQYF
cdr3_nt: TGTGCCATCAACGGAGGGGCACAAGAGACCCAGTACTTC

clone_size: NA
d_call: TRBD1
j_call: TRBJ1-1
v_call: TRBV7-9
cdr3_aa: CASSARQGNTEAFF
cdr3_nt: TGTGCCAGCAGCGCTAGACAGGGGAACACTGAAGCTTTCTTT

clone_size: NA
d_call: TRBD1
j_call: TRBJ1-1
v_call: TRBV24-1
cdr3_aa: CATRDRAYTEAFF
cdr3_nt: TGTGCCACCAGGGACAGGGCTTACACTGAAGCTTTCTTT

clone_size: once
d_call: NA
j_call: TRBJ2-5
v_call: TRBV7-9
cdr3_aa: CASSVGGARETQYF
cdr3_nt: TGTGCCAGCAGCGTAGGGGGGGCGCGGGAGACCCAGTACTTC

clone_size: NA
d_call: TRBD1
j_call: TRBJ2-5
v_call: TRBV20-1
cdr3_aa: CSARALRGGLQETQYF
cdr3_nt: TGCAGTGCTAGAGCCCTCAGAGGGGGCCTCCAAGAGACCCAGTACTTC

clone_size: NA
d_call: TRBD1
j_call: TRBJ2-2
v_call: TRBV29-1
cdr3_aa: CSVGGTGTGELFF
cdr3_nt: TGCAGCGTTGGTGGGACAGGGACCGGGGAGCTGTTTTTT

clone_size: NA
d_call: NA
j_call: TRBJ1-6
v_call: TRBV7-9
cdr3_aa: CASSLEQRDSPLHF
cdr3_nt: TGTGCCAGCAGCTTGGAACAGCGGGATTCACCCCTCCACTTT

clone_size: NA
d_call: NA
j_call: TRBJ2-1
v_call: TRBV25-1
cdr3_aa: CASSESGDLAEQFF
cdr3_nt: TGTGCCAGCAGTGAATCTGGGGACTTGGCTGAGCAGTTCTTC

clone_size: many
d_call: TRBD1
j_call: TRBJ1-2
v_call: TRBV6-1
cdr3_aa: CASSPTLGTGSNYGYTF
cdr3_nt: TGTGCCAGCAGTCCTACCCTTGGGACAGGGAGTAACTATGGCTACACCTTC

clone_size: NA
d_call: TRBD2
j_call: TRBJ2-5
v_call: TRBV29-1
cdr3_aa: CSADGLAGYQETQYF
cdr3_nt: TGCAGCGCCGACGGACTAGCGGGTTACCAAGAGACCCAGTACTTC

clone_size: NA
d_call: NA
j_call: TRBJ2-2
v_call: TRBV10-2
cdr3_aa: CASGGVTGVTGELFF
cdr3_nt: TGCGCCAGTGGGGGGGTAACAGGGGTGACCGGGGAGCTGTTTTTT

clone_size: NA
d_call: TRBD2
j_call: TRBJ2-1
v_call: TRBV29-1
cdr3_aa: CSVAFRLAGGNEQFF
cdr3_nt: TGCAGCGTTGCCTTCAGACTAGCGGGGGGGAATGAGCAGTTCTTC

clone_size: NA
d_call: TRBD1
j_call: TRBJ1-1
v_call: TRBV7-6
cdr3_aa: CASSLVGQQNTEAFF
cdr3_nt: TGTGCCAGCAGCTTAGTGGGACAGCAGAACACTGAAGCTTTCTTT

clone_size: NA
d_call: NA
j_call: TRBJ2-5
v_call: TRBV19
cdr3_aa: CASSIVGPGAGETQYF
cdr3_nt: TGTGCCAGTAGTATAGTTGGACCGGGAGCAGGGGAGACCCAGTACTTC

clone_size: NA
d_call: NA
j_call: TRBJ2-5
v_call: TRBV20-1
cdr3_aa: CSARLLRQVQETQYF
cdr3_nt: TGCAGTGCTAGACTACTTCGACAGGTTCAAGAGACCCAGTACTTC

clone_size: few
d_call: TRBD2
j_call: TRBJ2-2
v_call: TRBV6-1
cdr3_aa: CASRRAGDTGELFF
cdr3_nt: TGTGCCAGCAGGCGAGCGGGGGATACCGGGGAGCTGTTTTTT

clone_size: few
d_call: NA
j_call: TRBJ2-1
v_call: TRBV7-8
cdr3_aa: CASSSPGLEQFF
cdr3_nt: TGTGCCAGCAGCTCCCCGGGACTTGAGCAGTTCTTC

clone_size: NA
d_call: NA
j_call: TRBJ2-7
v_call: TRBV15
cdr3_aa: CASSFTAYEQYF
cdr3_nt: TGTGCCAGCAGCTTCACCGCCTACGAGCAGTACTTC

clone_size: NA
d_call: TRBD1
j_call: TRBJ1-6
v_call: TRBV2
cdr3_aa: CASSERQGGPLHF
cdr3_nt: TGTGCCAGCAGTGAACGACAGGGAGGTCCCCTCCACTTT

clone_size: few
d_call: NA
j_call: TRBJ1-5
v_call: TRBV27
cdr3_aa: CASSPHFPNQPQHF
cdr3_nt: TGTGCCAGCAGTCCGCATTTCCCAAATCAGCCCCAGCATTTT

clone_size: NA
d_call: NA
j_call: TRBJ2-1
v_call: TRBV25-1
cdr3_aa: CDSQFTVDEQFF
cdr3_nt: TGTGACTCCCAGTTTACTGTCGATGAGCAGTTCTTC

clone_size: once
d_call: TRBD2
j_call: TRBJ2-7
v_call: TRBV2
cdr3_aa: CASKVAGSYEQYF
cdr3_nt: TGTGCCAGCAAGGTAGCGGGATCCTACGAGCAGTACTTC

clone_size: NA
d_call: NA
j_call: TRBJ2-5
v_call: TRBV2
cdr3_aa: CASREEWVPFGTQYF
cdr3_nt: TGTGCCAGCAGGGAGGAGTGGGTCCCATTCGGGACCCAGTACTTC

clone_size: NA
d_call: TRBD2
j_call: TRBJ2-5
v_call: TRBV9
cdr3_aa: CASSPQAGGKETQYF
cdr3_nt: TGTGCCAGCAGCCCGCAAGCGGGGGGAAAAGAGACCCAGTACTTC

clone_size: NA
d_call: TRBD1
j_call: TRBJ2-2
v_call: TRBV25-1
cdr3_aa: CASSERDRGWTGELFF
cdr3_nt: TGTGCCAGCAGTGAGCGGGACAGGGGTTGGACCGGGGAGCTGTTTTTT

clone_size: NA
d_call: NA
j_call: TRBJ1-1
v_call: TRBV10-3
cdr3_aa: CAISVTGNTEAFF
cdr3_nt: TGTGCCATCAGTGTGACAGGGAACACTGAAGCTTTCTTT

clone_size: NA
d_call: NA
j_call: TRBJ2-2
v_call: TRBV12-3/TRBV12-4
cdr3_aa: CASSGTGELFF
cdr3_nt: TGTGCCAGCAGTGGGACCGGGGAGCTGTTTTTT

clone_size: few
d_call: TRBD2
j_call: TRBJ2-1
v_call: TRBV6-6
cdr3_aa: CASSYSTRTSLFWNEQFF
cdr3_nt: TGTGCCAGCAGTTACTCCACCCGGACTAGTCTTTTCTGGAATGAGCAGTTCTTC

clone_size: NA
d_call: NA
j_call: TRBJ1-1
v_call: TRBV7-2
cdr3_aa: CASSLSRNTEAFF
cdr3_nt: TGTGCCAGCAGCTTATCAAGGAACACTGAAGCTTTCTTT

clone_size: NA
d_call: NA
j_call: TRBJ1-1
v_call: TRBV20-1
cdr3_aa: CSARKRNTEAFF
cdr3_nt: TGCAGTGCTAGGAAGCGGAACACTGAAGCTTTCTTT

clone_size: once
d_call: NA
j_call: TRBJ2-2
v_call: TRBV5-8
cdr3_aa: CASSGDLITGELFF
cdr3_nt: TGTGCCAGCAGCGGGGACCTCATAACCGGGGAGCTGTTTTTT

clone_size: NA
d_call: TRBD1
j_call: TRBJ2-6
v_call: TRBV10-3
cdr3_aa: CAISGGQSGANVLTF
cdr3_nt: TGTGCCATCAGTGGGGGACAGTCTGGGGCCAACGTCCTGACTTTC

clone_size: many
d_call: NA
j_call: TRBJ2-7
v_call: TRBV20-1
cdr3_aa: CSARKPGPRGYEQYF
cdr3_nt: TGCAGTGCCCGAAAACCGGGACCCCGGGGCTACGAGCAGTACTTC

clone_size: NA
d_call: TRBD2
j_call: TRBJ2-3
v_call: TRBV7-9
cdr3_aa: CASSNSGDTQYF
cdr3_nt: TGTGCCAGCAGCAATAGCGGGGATACGCAGTATTTT

clone_size: many
d_call: TRBD1
j_call: TRBJ1-5
v_call: TRBV5-6
cdr3_aa: CASSWRGHSNQPQHF
cdr3_nt: TGTGCCAGCAGCTGGAGGGGGCATAGCAATCAGCCCCAGCATTTT

clone_size: NA
d_call: NA
j_call: TRBJ1-6
v_call: TRBV15
cdr3_aa: CATSSQPMGVYNSPLHF
cdr3_nt: TGTGCCACCAGCAGCCAGCCGATGGGGGTGTACAATTCACCCCTCCACTTT

clone_size: NA
d_call: NA
j_call: TRBJ2-7
v_call: TRBV19
cdr3_aa: CASSIVWQGQYEQYF
cdr3_nt: TGTGCCAGTAGTATTGTTTGGCAGGGGCAATACGAGCAGTACTTC

clone_size: NA
d_call: NA
j_call: TRBJ1-2
v_call: TRBV5-1
cdr3_aa: CASSLAGEYGYTF
cdr3_nt: TGCGCCAGCAGCTTGGCGGGGGAATATGGCTACACCTTC

clone_size: NA
d_call: NA
j_call: TRBJ2-7
v_call: TRBV19
cdr3_aa: CASSTAGANYEQYF
cdr3_nt: TGTGCCAGTAGTACGGCGGGGGCCAATTACGAGCAGTACTTC

clone_size: many
d_call: TRBD1
j_call: TRBJ2-6
v_call: TRBV6-5
cdr3_aa: CASSWGQGRSGANVLTF
cdr3_nt: TGTGCCAGCAGTTGGGGACAGGGGCGCTCTGGGGCCAACGTCCTGACTTTC